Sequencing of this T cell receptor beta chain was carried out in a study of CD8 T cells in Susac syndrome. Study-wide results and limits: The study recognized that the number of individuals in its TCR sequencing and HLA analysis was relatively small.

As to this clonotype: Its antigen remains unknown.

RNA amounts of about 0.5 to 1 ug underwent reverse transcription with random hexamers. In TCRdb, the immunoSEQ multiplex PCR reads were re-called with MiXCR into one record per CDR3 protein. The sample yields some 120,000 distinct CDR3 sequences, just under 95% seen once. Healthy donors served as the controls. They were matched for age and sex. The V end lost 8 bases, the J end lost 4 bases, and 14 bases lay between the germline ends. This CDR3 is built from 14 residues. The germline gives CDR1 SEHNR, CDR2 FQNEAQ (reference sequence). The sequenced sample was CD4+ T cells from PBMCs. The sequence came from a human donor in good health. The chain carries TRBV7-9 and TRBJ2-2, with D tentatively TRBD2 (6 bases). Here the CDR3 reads CASSNQAGTGELFF. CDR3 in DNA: TGTGCCAGCTCCAACCAAGCGGGCACCGGGGAGCTGTTTTTT.